This T cell receptor beta chain was captured by sequencing in a study of regulatory T cells in long-lasting Graves disease. The time point: newly diagnosed GD, antithyroid drugs for less than 3 months. Scientists built the TCR library using RNA that was extracted from PBMCs. Assembly of TCR beta libraries relied on iRepertoire HTBI primers together with Arm-PCR of CDR3 regions. TCRdb independently ran MiXCR on the multiplex PCR reads; one entry per CDR3 protein. Of 350,000 to 450,000 distinct CDR3 sequences in the sample, about 15% were seen once. The table lists this clonotype with many counts. Trimming took off 0 bases at V and 4 bases at J, with 7 bases between the two ends. Germline lookup yields CDR1 DFQATT and CDR2 SNEGSKA (reference sequence). There are 13 residues in the CDR3. These data were also filed under a second study, of T cells in Graves' hyperthyroidism and ophthalmopathy. That source adds: Across 18 months, stable Graves' hyperthyroidism was marked by no progression to ophthalmopathy. Clonotypes that were expanded in thyroid above 0.001 mostly appeared in blood too.

The source of this sequence is a woman in her 30s with Graves disease. The sequences come from peripheral blood mononuclear cells (PBMCs), collected at new diagnosis, from a patient treated with antithyroid drugs. The V gene is TRBV20-1, the J gene TRBJ2-1; D unresolved. The CDR3 spells CSARDLRYNEQFF. DNA for the CDR3: TGCAGTGCTAGAGATCTGCGGTACAATGAGCAGTTCTTC.